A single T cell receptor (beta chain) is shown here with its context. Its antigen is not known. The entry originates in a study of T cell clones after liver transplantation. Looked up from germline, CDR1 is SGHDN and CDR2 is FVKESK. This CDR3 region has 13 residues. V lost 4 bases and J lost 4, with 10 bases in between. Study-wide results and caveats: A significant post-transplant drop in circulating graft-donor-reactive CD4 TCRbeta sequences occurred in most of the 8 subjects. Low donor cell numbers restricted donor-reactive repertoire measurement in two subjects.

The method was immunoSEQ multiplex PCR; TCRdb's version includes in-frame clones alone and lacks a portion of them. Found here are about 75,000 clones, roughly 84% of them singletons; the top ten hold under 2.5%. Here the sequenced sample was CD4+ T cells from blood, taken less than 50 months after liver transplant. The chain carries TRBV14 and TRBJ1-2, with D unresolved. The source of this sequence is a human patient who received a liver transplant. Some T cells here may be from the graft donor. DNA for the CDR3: TGTGCCAGCAGCCGCGACAATTTCTATGGCTACACCTTC. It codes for CASSRDNFYGYTF.